Shown below are 10 T cell receptor beta chains from a single sample sequenced in a study of shared clonotypes between healthy human individuals. Repertoires were generated with immunoSEQ multiplex PCR, while TCRdb's copy carries only in-frame clones and drops some. Of some 2 million clones in the sample, over 85% were seen once. Selected positively for CCR7 and CD45RO-negative, naive CD8 cells excluded terminally differentiated effector memory CD45RA+ cells. Sequencing input: naive CD8+ T cells sorted from blood. All receptors come from a man aged 18 to 30 in good health.

The gene calls are TRBV7-9 and TRBJ1-1; D is unresolved. Germline lookup yields CDR1 SEHNR and CDR2 FQNEAQ (reference sequence). Between the trimmed V and J ends, which lost 5 bases and 1 base, there was a span of 8 bases. The CDR3 sequence is 13 residues long. The CDR3 here is CASSLEPNTEAFF. Here the CDR3 DNA reads TGTGCCAGCAGCCTGGAACCGAACACTGAAGCTTTCTTT.

The genes are TRBV6-5 and TRBJ2-1; D is unresolved. This CDR3 region has 12 residues. Germline assignment: CDR1 MNHEY and CDR2 SVGAGI. With 4 bases removed from V and 9 bases from J, the gap between germline ends came to 10 bases. The DNA of the CDR3 is TGTGCCAGCAGTTTCCCGATGGGTGAGCAGTTCTTC. This translates into CASSFPMGEQFF.

This chain links TRBV7-9 with TRBJ2-3; 11 nucleotides match TRBD2. Trimming took 4 bases from V and 6 from J; bases not matched to a gene: 9. CDR3 length: 16 amino acids. CDR1 is SEHNR and CDR2 is FQNEAQ in the germline V gene (reference sequence). CDR3 coding DNA: TGTGCCAGCAGCTCCGGACTAGCGGGTACCTCGGATACGCAGTATTTT. Translating it yields CASSSGLAGTSDTQYF.

The chain has TRBV27 and TRBJ2-5, with D possibly TRBD2 on 6 matching bases. Germline lookup yields CDR1 MNHEY and CDR2 SMNVEV (reference sequence). Trimming pared 6 bases from V and 2 bases from J, leaving 16 bases between. CDR3 length equals 15 residues. The CDR3 bases are TGTGCCAGCAGAACCTCGGGACTGGGACAAGAGACCCAGTACTTC. It is translated as CASRTSGLGQETQYF.

This chain joins TRBV5-4 and TRBJ2-5, with TRBD2 matching over 11 bases. The V gene end was trimmed by 4 bases and the J gene end by 1 base; junction bases not matched to a gene: 6. This CDR3 has 16 amino acids. Germline V lookup: CDR1 SGHNT, CDR2 YYREEE (reference sequence). The CDR3 nucleotides are TGTGCCAGCAGCCCAGGACTAGCGGGTGTCCAAGAGACCCAGTACTTC. Amino acids: CASSPGLAGVQETQYF.

The gene calls are TRBV9 and TRBJ1-4; 7 nucleotides line up with TRBD1. V shed 0 bases, J shed 2 bases, and the junction held 1 base outside the gene matches. The CDR3 totals 15 residues. The V gene's germline CDR1 is SGDLS and CDR2 YYNGEE. CDR3 in DNA: TGTGCCAGCAGCGTAGTAGGGGGCACTAATGAAAAACTGTTTTTT. It codes for CASSVVGGTNEKLFF.

V and J are TRBV7-9 and TRBJ2-3; D assignment may be TRBD1 or TRBD2 (5 bases each). The CDR3 covers 15 residues. Per germline, CDR1 SEHNR and CDR2 FQNEAQ (reference sequence). Trimming stripped 4 bases from V and 0 bases from J, with 11 bases between. The CDR3 loop reads CASSSGPSSTDTQYF. The DNA of the CDR3 is TGTGCCAGCAGCTCGGGACCATCTAGCACAGATACGCAGTATTTT.

This sequence joins TRBV4-3 and TRBJ2-7; 8 nucleotides match TRBD2. CDR1 is LGHNA and CDR2 is YSLEER in the germline V gene. V was clipped by 1 base and J by 4 bases; unmatched bases: 6. CDR3 length: 15 residues. The CDR3 coding sequence is TGCGCCAGCAGCCAAGGCCGCGCTAGCGGGTACGAGCAGTACTTC. It yields the protein CASSQGRASGYEQYF.

This rearrangement joins TRBV7-3 to TRBJ2-7; 10 bases match TRBD2. V lost 0 bases, J lost 6 bases, and 11 bases stayed unmatched. CDR1 and CDR2 from the germline V gene are SGHTA and FQGTGA. This CDR3 region has 17 residues. CDR3 region: CASSLTYEAGGPSEQYF. The CDR3 region has the DNA TGTGCCAGCAGCTTAACGTACGAAGCGGGGGGGCCGAGCGAGCAGTACTTC.

The gene calls are TRBV6-6 and TRBJ1-5; D call uncertain. The length of the CDR3 is 13 residues. Trimming shortened V by 7 bases and J by 0 bases, and 7 bases separated the two germline ends. Looked up from germline, CDR1 is MNHNY and CDR2 is SVGAGI (reference sequence). CDR3 nucleotide sequence: TGTGCCAGCACCCAGTATAGCAATCAGCCCCAGCATTTT. It translates to CASTQYSNQPQHF.